A selection of T cell receptor beta chains follows, all from one sample in a study of CXCR3-negative and CXCR3-positive naive CD8 T cells. From the 5' RACE reads, TCRdb lists one entry per CDR3 protein and no DNA. The table lists 130,000 or so distinct CDR3 sequences. Material for sequencing was naive CXCR3- CD8+ T cells from blood. The receptors come from a human donor in good health. Some clones in this sample may be carry-over from other donors' samples. CDR3s include the opening cysteine and the closing phenylalanine or tryptophan.

J: TRBJ2-3; V: TRBV24-1; CDR3: CATSGGTYTDTQYF
J: TRBJ2-7; V: TRBV27; CDR3: CASSFNRVQDEQYF
J: TRBJ2-7; V: TRBV7-9; CDR3: CASSFEEGDRVVYEQYF
J: TRBJ2-5; V: TRBV29-1; CDR3: CSVERPYGPQETQYF
J: TRBJ2-5; V: TRBV5-4; CDR3: CASSSPGGLQETQYF
J: TRBJ1-1; V: TRBV7-9; CDR3: CASSPAGNTEAFF
J: TRBJ2-7; V: TRBV28; CDR3: CASSHRLGAYEQYF
J: TRBJ2-1; V: TRBV12-3/TRBV12-4; CDR3: CASSRTSGTNEQFF
J: TRBJ1-1; V: TRBV24-1; CDR3: CATSDWQGEAFF
J: TRBJ2-1; V: TRBV28; CDR3: CASSLTQGGNEQFF
J: TRBJ2-7; V: TRBV29-1; CDR3: CSVVSYSYEQYF
J: TRBJ2-2; V: TRBV5-6; CDR3: CASSLYFGTVEDGELFF
J: TRBJ2-3; V: TRBV18; CDR3: CASSLLSTDTQYF
J: TRBJ2-1; V: TRBV30; CDR3: CAWSILDYEQFF
J: TRBJ2-5; V: TRBV28; CDR3: CASSLSTGTGGGETQYF
J: TRBJ1-2; V: TRBV19; CDR3: CASSIGRGEGFYYGYTF
J: TRBJ1-2; V: TRBV20-1; CDR3: CSARDYGVAGPPNYGYTF
J: TRBJ2-3; V: TRBV20-1; CDR3: CSARLLGPPRTDTQYF
J: TRBJ2-1; V: TRBV29-1; CDR3: CSLWSPSDEQFF
J: TRBJ2-7; V: TRBV2; CDR3: CASSEVTGISYEQYF
J: TRBJ2-7; V: TRBV5-8; CDR3: CASSLTGQISYEQYF
J: TRBJ2-2; V: TRBV21-1; CDR3: CASSGGKGKYRRNTGELFF
J: TRBJ2-2; V: TRBV28; CDR3: CASSLWTSRGHGELFF
J: TRBJ2-1; V: TRBV4-1; CDR3: CASSQVGGVGGPHNEQFF
J: TRBJ2-1; V: TRBV5-1; CDR3: CASSFTQVWDEQFF
J: TRBJ2-1; V: TRBV7-8; CDR3: CASSDSYNEQFF
J: TRBJ2-5; V: TRBV29-1; CDR3: CSVDSGVGETQYF
J: TRBJ2-5; V: TRBV12-3/TRBV12-4; CDR3: CASSLLARGETQYF
J: TRBJ2-7; V: TRBV20-1; CDR3: CSAIGQHTYSYEQYF
J: TRBJ2-1; V: TRBV12-3/TRBV12-4; CDR3: CASSWADRGGEQFF
J: TRBJ2-7; V: TRBV4-3; CDR3: CASSQEILAGGLYEQYF
J: TRBJ1-1; V: TRBV7-9; CDR3: CASSYSTANTEAFF
J: TRBJ1-6; V: TRBV13; CDR3: CASSLMGQGAVYNSPLHF